The clone carrying this T cell receptor beta chain was seen a handful of times. Through Arm-PCR of CDR3 regions and iRepertoire HTBI primers, TCR beta libraries were built. TCRdb re-called the multiplex PCR reads through MiXCR, storing one row per CDR3 protein. Of over 400,000 distinct CDR3 sequences listed, 13% to 15% are singletons. CDR3 length: 16 amino acids. V lost 6 bases to trimming and J lost 2 bases; unmatched junction nucleotides: 6. The germline CDR1 and CDR2 sequences are SNHLY and FYNNEI. The entry originates in a study of regulatory T cells in long-lasting Graves disease. The time point: newly diagnosed GD, antithyroid drugs for less than 3 months. PBMC-derived RNA was used for the TCR library. The data also belong to a second study, concerning T cells in Graves' hyperthyroidism and ophthalmopathy. That investigation notes: Diagnosis relied on clinical symptoms, serum thyroxine and TRAb, thyroid ultrasound and orbital computed tomography. HTBI primers were the set used in a first-round RT-PCR of the TCR CDR3.

This clonotype was sampled from a woman aged 45-65 years with Graves disease. The chain links TRBV2 to TRBJ2-1; 11 nucleotides agree with TRBD2. Sequenced material: peripheral blood mononuclear cells (PBMCs), taken at new diagnosis, from a patient treated with antithyroid drugs. CDR3 loop: CASRGLAAIPYNEQFF. As DNA, the CDR3 is TGTGCCAGCAGGGGACTAGCGGCCATACCCTACAATGAGCAGTTCTTC.